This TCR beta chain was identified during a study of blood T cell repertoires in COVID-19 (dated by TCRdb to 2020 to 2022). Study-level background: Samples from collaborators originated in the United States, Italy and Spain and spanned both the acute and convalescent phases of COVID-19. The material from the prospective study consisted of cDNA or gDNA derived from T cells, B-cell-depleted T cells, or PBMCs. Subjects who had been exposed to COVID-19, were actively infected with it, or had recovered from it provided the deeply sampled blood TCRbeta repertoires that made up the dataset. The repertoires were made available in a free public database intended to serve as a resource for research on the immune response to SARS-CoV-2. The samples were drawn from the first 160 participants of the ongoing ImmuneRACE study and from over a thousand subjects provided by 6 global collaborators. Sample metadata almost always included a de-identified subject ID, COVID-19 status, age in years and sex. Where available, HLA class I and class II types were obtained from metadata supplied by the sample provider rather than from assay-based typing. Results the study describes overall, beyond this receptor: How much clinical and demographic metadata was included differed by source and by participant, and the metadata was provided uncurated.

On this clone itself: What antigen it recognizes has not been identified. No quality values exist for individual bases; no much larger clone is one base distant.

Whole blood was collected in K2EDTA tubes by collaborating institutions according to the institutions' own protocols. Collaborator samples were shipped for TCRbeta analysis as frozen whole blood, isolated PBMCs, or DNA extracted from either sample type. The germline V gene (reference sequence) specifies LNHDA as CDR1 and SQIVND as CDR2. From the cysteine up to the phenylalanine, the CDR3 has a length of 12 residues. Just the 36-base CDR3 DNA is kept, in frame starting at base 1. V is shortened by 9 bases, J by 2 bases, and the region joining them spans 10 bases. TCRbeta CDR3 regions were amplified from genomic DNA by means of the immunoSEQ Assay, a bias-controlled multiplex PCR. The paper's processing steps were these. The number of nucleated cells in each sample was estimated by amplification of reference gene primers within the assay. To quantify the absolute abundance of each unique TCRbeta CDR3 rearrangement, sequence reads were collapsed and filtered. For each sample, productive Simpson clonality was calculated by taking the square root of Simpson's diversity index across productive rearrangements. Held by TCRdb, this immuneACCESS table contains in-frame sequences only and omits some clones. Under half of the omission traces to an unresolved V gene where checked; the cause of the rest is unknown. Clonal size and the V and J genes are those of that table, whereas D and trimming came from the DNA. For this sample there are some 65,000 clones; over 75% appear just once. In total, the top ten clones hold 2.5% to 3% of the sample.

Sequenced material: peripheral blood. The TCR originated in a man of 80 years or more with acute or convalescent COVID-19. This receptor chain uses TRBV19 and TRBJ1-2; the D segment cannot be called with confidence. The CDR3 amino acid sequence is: CARRDLNYGYTF. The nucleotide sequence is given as TGTGCCAGGAGAGACTTAAACTATGGCTACACCTTC.